This TCR beta chain was recorded in a study of shared clonotypes between healthy human individuals. Produced via immunoSEQ multiplex PCR; TCRdb's table is partial and in-frame only. The table has around 2.5 million clones, roughly 93% seen once. Broader study findings: Generally, naive subsets (rather than memory subsets) showed larger estimated richness.

All of the donors resided in Nashville, Tennessee, and each was a Caucasian adult. V was shortened by 2 bases and J by 5 bases, with 3 bases between the two germline ends. This CDR3 has 11 residues. From germline, CDR1 is LNHDA and CDR2 SQIVND (reference sequence). The table lists this clone with a count of one. Its cognate antigen is unknown. The J gene is TRBJ2-5, the V gene TRBV19; D is uncertain. Source material: naive CD4+ T cells from PBMCs. Subset of the sample: CD45RA+ positively selected. The sequence was collected from a man aged 18-30 years in good health. Some clones in this sample may be carry-over from other donors' samples. CDR3 in amino acids: CASSIMETQYF. The DNA of the CDR3 is TGTGCCAGTAGTATAATGGAGACCCAGTACTTC.